Listed below are T cell receptor beta chains from one sample, sequenced in a study of OX40 agonist ivuxolimab in advanced cancers. Assay: immunoSEQ multiplex PCR; the TCRdb copy retains only in-frame clones and omits some. This sample has fewer than 25,000 clones; less than 80% occur once, and the top ten carry more than 25%. The sequencing used CD4+ or CD8+ T cells sorted from blood, collected in a trial of the OX40 agonist ivuxolimab. These receptors originate from an adult with an advanced solid tumor such as melanoma, head and neck, liver or kidney cancer. Both conserved end residues are part of each CDR3. The order of the fields is D gene, V gene, clone size, J gene, CDR3 protein, CDR3 DNA. A D gene is named only where the DNA matches it firmly. Where a row states a size, it is once, few, many or the class of an expanded clone; other rows omit it.

D: .
V: TRBV28
size: .
J: TRBJ2-5
CDR3: CASSSGTLETQYF
DNA: TGTGCCAGCAGTTCCGGGACGCTGGAGACCCAGTACTTC

D: .
V: TRBV10-3
size: few
J: TRBJ2-7
CDR3: CAISEGLGYEQYF
DNA: TGTGCCATCAGTGAAGGTTTGGGTTACGAGCAGTACTTC

D: .
V: TRBV5-6
size: .
J: TRBJ2-7
CDR3: CASSPPLASSGDEQYF
DNA: TGTGCCAGCAGCCCACCTCTGGCTTCAAGCGGAGACGAGCAGTACTTC

D: .
V: TRBV2
size: .
J: TRBJ2-2
CDR3: CASSVDRNTGELFF
DNA: TGTGCCAGCAGTGTCGACAGGAACACCGGGGAGCTGTTTTTT

D: .
V: TRBV4-3
size: few
J: TRBJ1-4
CDR3: CASSSHRGATNEKLFF
DNA: TGCGCCAGCAGCTCTCATAGGGGTGCAACTAATGAAAAACTGTTTTTT

D: TRBD2
V: TRBV2
size: .
J: TRBJ2-1
CDR3: CASSDLPGLPGYNEQFF
DNA: TGTGCCAGCAGTGATTTACCGGGACTACCGGGCTACAATGAGCAGTTCTTC

D: .
V: TRBV4-3
size: .
J: TRBJ2-7
CDR3: CASSQGWSLAGEQYF
DNA: TGCGCCAGCAGCCAAGGATGGTCGTTGGCGGGGGAGCAGTACTTC

D: .
V: TRBV5-4
size: .
J: TRBJ2-7
CDR3: CASSSSGRVYEQYF
DNA: TGTGCCAGCAGCTCGTCGGGTCGTGTCTACGAGCAGTACTTC

D: TRBD1
V: TRBV15
size: few
J: TRBJ2-7
CDR3: CATSIKQGAYEQYF
DNA: TGTGCCACCAGCATCAAACAGGGGGCCTACGAGCAGTACTTC

D: .
V: TRBV7-8
size: .
J: TRBJ2-5
CDR3: CASSSWEETQYF
DNA: TGTGCCAGCAGCTCCTGGGAGGAGACCCAGTACTTC

D: TRBD2
V: TRBV9
size: .
J: TRBJ2-7
CDR3: CASSGQGLAGFDEQYF
DNA: TGTGCCAGCAGCGGCCAGGGACTAGCGGGGTTCGACGAGCAGTACTTC

D: TRBD2
V: TRBV7-8
size: .
J: TRBJ2-3
CDR3: CASSLGGRRDTQYF
DNA: TGTGCCAGCAGCTTAGGCGGGAGGAGGGATACGCAGTATTTT

D: TRBD1
V: TRBV6-6
size: .
J: TRBJ2-7
CDR3: CASRSGQGLSYEQYF
DNA: TGTGCCAGCAGATCGGGACAGGGCCTCTCCTACGAGCAGTACTTC

D: .
V: TRBV6-1
size: .
J: TRBJ1-3
CDR3: CASSQQESGNTIYF
DNA: TGTGCCAGCAGTCAGCAGGAGTCTGGAAACACCATATATTTT

D: .
V: TRBV4-3
size: .
J: TRBJ1-2
CDR3: CASSQDFSYGYTF
DNA: TGCGCCAGCAGCCAAGACTTTTCCTATGGCTACACCTTC

D: .
V: TRBV6-5
size: .
J: TRBJ1-1
CDR3: CASSWSAGGTEAFF
DNA: TGTGCCAGCAGTTGGTCCGCGGGGGGCACTGAAGCTTTCTTT

D: TRBD1
V: TRBV5-6
size: .
J: TRBJ2-7
CDR3: CASSNGQGPYEQYF
DNA: TGTGCCAGCAGCAACGGACAGGGACCCTACGAGCAGTACTTC

D: TRBD1
V: TRBV5-5
size: .
J: TRBJ2-2
CDR3: CASKFGGQENTGELFF
DNA: TGTGCCAGCAAGTTTGGGGGACAGGAGAACACCGGGGAGCTGTTTTTT

D: .
V: TRBV19
size: .
J: TRBJ1-2
CDR3: CASSIGRGLNYGYTF
DNA: TGTGCCAGTAGTATAGGTCGGGGGCTGAACTATGGCTACACCTTC

D: .
V: TRBV4-1
size: .
J: TRBJ1-1
CDR3: CASSLGRGTEAFF
DNA: TGCGCCAGCAGCCTTGGACGAGGCACTGAAGCTTTCTTT

D: TRBD2
V: TRBV7-8
size: few
J: TRBJ2-3
CDR3: CASSPGTSASTDTQYF
DNA: TGTGCCAGCAGCCCCGGGACTAGCGCTAGCACAGATACGCAGTATTTT

D: TRBD2
V: TRBV5-1
size: .
J: TRBJ2-7
CDR3: CASSSGLAGGLFSYEQYF
DNA: TGCGCCAGCAGCTCCGGACTAGCGGGAGGGTTATTCTCCTACGAGCAGTACTTC

D: .
V: TRBV30
size: .
J: TRBJ1-1
CDR3: CAWSVVSGSTEAFF
DNA: TGTGCCTGGAGTGTGGTATCGGGGAGCACTGAAGCTTTCTTT

D: .
V: TRBV5-5
size: .
J: TRBJ2-5
CDR3: CASSPRRGLETQYF
DNA: TGTGCCAGCAGCCCCCGGCGTGGCCTGGAGACCCAGTACTTC

D: .
V: TRBV11-2
size: .
J: TRBJ1-3
CDR3: CASSSGPRNTIYF
DNA: TGTGCCAGCAGCTCCGGACCAAGAAACACCATATATTTT

D: .
V: TRBV28
size: few
J: TRBJ1-4
CDR3: CASSFVGNEKLFF
DNA: TGTGCCAGCAGTTTCGTGGGGAATGAAAAACTGTTTTTT

D: .
V: TRBV27
size: .
J: TRBJ2-1
CDR3: CASSFSRGQEQFF
DNA: TGTGCCAGCAGTTTTTCTCGTGGTCAGGAGCAGTTCTTC

D: TRBD2
V: TRBV29-1
size: .
J: TRBJ2-5
CDR3: CSVGTSGSIHETQYF
DNA: TGCAGCGTTGGGACTAGCGGGAGCATCCATGAGACCCAGTACTTC